The rows below give T cell receptor beta chains drawn from one sample of a study of blood T cell repertoires in COVID-19. Generated by immunoSEQ multiplex PCR, the TCRdb table keeps only in-frame clones and is missing some. The profile covers around 380,000 clones, with about four fifths appearing a single time and approximately 1% taken by the ten largest. Sequencing was carried out using peripheral blood. The receptors come from a human donor with acute or convalescent COVID-19. The donor label of this sample is uncertain. Each CDR3 is given with its conserved first and last residue. The D gene is left open where the match is weak. Size is omitted from some rows. Given values are once, few, many or a class for expanded clones.

cdr3_nt cdr3_aa clone_size j_call d_call v_call cdr3_length
TGCGCCAGCAGCCTTTTTGTGGGGGGGCTAGAGACCCAGTACTTC CASSLFVGGLETQYF - TRBJ2-5 - TRBV5-1 15
TGTGCCAGCACCCGCGGGGAGGCGCTTTCCGAGCAGTACTTC CASTRGEALSEQYF - TRBJ2-7 - TRBV5-5 14
TGCGCCAGCAGCTTGAGGAGGGACACCGGGGAGCTGTTTTTT CASSLRRDTGELFF once TRBJ2-2 - TRBV5-1 14
TGTGCCAGCAGCCAAGGACAGGGGGCAGATACGCAGTATTTT CASSQGQGADTQYF - TRBJ2-3 TRBD1 TRBV14 14
TGTGCCAGCAGCTTAAGAGCCCACACAGATACGCAGTATTTT CASSLRAHTDTQYF - TRBJ2-3 - TRBV7-9 14
TGTGCCAGCAGTGAAAGGAGGGCATCCTCTGGAAACACCATATATTTT CASSERRASSGNTIYF - TRBJ1-3 - TRBV6-1 16
TGTGCCAGCCAGCTCAGGGGATCGGACTATGGCTACACCTTC CASQLRGSDYGYTF - TRBJ1-2 - TRBV2 14
TGCGCCAGCAGCCAGACCGGGACAGGGGGATGGGAAGATGAAAAACTGTTTTTT CASSQTGTGGWEDEKLFF - TRBJ1-4 TRBD1 TRBV5-1 18
TGTGCCAGCACCCGGGACTTCCAAGAGACCCAGTACTTC CASTRDFQETQYF - TRBJ2-5 - TRBV11-2 13
TGTGCCAGCAGCTTCACGACAGGGGCCCGCAATGAGCAGTTCTTC CASSFTTGARNEQFF - TRBJ2-1 TRBD1 TRBV11-2 15
TGTGCCAGTAGTCAGACCGGGAATGAGGGAAAACTGTTTTTT CASSQTGNEGKLFF - TRBJ1-4 - TRBV19 14
TGTGCCAGCAGTCGCCGGGACAGAAATTCACCCCTCCACTTT CASSRRDRNSPLHF few TRBJ1-6 TRBD1 TRBV6-5 14
TGTGCCAGCAGTTTAGCTCCAGGGAACTATGGCTACACCTTC CASSLAPGNYGYTF - TRBJ1-2 - TRBV28 14
TGTGCCAGCTCACCAATCTCTTCTGGGACAGCTAATTCACCCCTCCACTTT CASSPISSGTANSPLHF - TRBJ1-6 TRBD1 TRBV18 17
TGTGCCAGCAGCGACGGACTAGCGGGTTACTACGAGCAGTACTTC CASSDGLAGYYEQYF few TRBJ2-7 TRBD2 TRBV6-5 15
TGTGCCAGCGGAGGGGGCGGCGGTAATTCACCCCTCCACTTT CASGGGGGNSPLHF - TRBJ1-6 TRBD1 TRBV7-9 14
TGTGCCAGCAGCCCCCGGGGGGGACCCTATGGCTACACCTTC CASSPRGGPYGYTF few TRBJ1-2 - TRBV3-1/TRBV3-2 14
TGTGCCACCAGCAGAGATTGGAGTAGCGGGAATGAGCAGTTCTTC CATSRDWSSGNEQFF - TRBJ2-1 TRBD2 TRBV15 15
TGTGCCTGGAGTGTGGGGACGGGGGGCACAGATACGCAGTATTTT CAWSVGTGGTDTQYF - TRBJ2-3 - TRBV30 15
TGCGCCAGCAGTGAGTCATCGCAGGCAGCTTTCTTT CASSESSQAAFF - TRBJ1-1 - TRBV10-1 12
TGCAGCGTGCGACAGGGGCTTAATTCACCCCTCCACTTT CSVRQGLNSPLHF - TRBJ1-6 TRBD1 TRBV29-1 13
TGTGCCAGCAGCTTAAAAACTAGCTCCTACAATGAGCAGTTCTTC CASSLKTSSYNEQFF - TRBJ2-1 - TRBV5-4 15
TGTGCCAGCAGCTTAGACCGACTTCTAACTGAAGCTTTCTTT CASSLDRLLTEAFF once TRBJ1-1 - TRBV7-9 14
TGTGCCACCAGTGATTGGCAGGAACCCCCAGCTAACTATGGCTACACCTTC CATSDWQEPPANYGYTF - TRBJ1-2 - TRBV24-1 17
TGTGCCAGCCACCCCGGACAGTATTATGGCTACACCTTC CASHPGQYYGYTF - TRBJ1-2 - TRBV6-5 13
TGTGCCAGCAGGGGCGCGAACACCGGGGAGCTGTTTTTT CASRGANTGELFF - TRBJ2-2 - TRBV7-2 13
TGTGCCAGCAGCTCAGGGTCAGGGGCGGGCACAGATACGCAGTATTTT CASSSGSGAGTDTQYF - TRBJ2-3 - TRBV7-6 16
TGCGCCAGCAGCCTATTCCCGGGACAGAACAATGAGCAGTTCTTC CASSLFPGQNNEQFF - TRBJ2-1 TRBD1 TRBV5-1 15
TGTGCCAGCAGTAGGCGGGGGGTCCGATCAACGAACACTGAAGCTTTCTTT CASSRRGVRSTNTEAFF - TRBJ1-1 - TRBV27 17
TGCGCCAGCAGCCAATTTCCGGGACAGCGTGCTGACGAGCAGTACTTC CASSQFPGQRADEQYF - TRBJ2-7 TRBD1 TRBV4-1 16
TGTGCCTGGAGTGCGACAGGGTTCTATGGCTACACCTTC CAWSATGFYGYTF many TRBJ1-2 TRBD1 TRBV30 13
TGTGCCAGTAGTCCTCGGACAGGGGGCAAGTCTAACTATGGCTACACCTTC CASSPRTGGKSNYGYTF - TRBJ1-2 TRBD1 TRBV19 17